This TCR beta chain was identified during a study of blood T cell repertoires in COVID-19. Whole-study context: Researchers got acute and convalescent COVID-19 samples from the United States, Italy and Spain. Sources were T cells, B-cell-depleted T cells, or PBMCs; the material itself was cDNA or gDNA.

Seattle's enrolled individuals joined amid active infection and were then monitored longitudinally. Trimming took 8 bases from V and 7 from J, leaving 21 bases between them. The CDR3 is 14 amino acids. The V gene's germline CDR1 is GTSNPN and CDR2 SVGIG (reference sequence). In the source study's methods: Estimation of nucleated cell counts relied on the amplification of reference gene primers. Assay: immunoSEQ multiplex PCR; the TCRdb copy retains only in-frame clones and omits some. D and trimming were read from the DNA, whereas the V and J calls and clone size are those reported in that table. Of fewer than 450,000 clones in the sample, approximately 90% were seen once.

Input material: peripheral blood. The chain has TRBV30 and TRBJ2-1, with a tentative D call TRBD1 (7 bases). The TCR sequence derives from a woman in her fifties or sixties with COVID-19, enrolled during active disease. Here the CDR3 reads CARSVSRGVNEQFF. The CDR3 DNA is TGTGCCCGCTCTGTTAGCAGGGGGGTTAATGAGCAGTTCTTC.